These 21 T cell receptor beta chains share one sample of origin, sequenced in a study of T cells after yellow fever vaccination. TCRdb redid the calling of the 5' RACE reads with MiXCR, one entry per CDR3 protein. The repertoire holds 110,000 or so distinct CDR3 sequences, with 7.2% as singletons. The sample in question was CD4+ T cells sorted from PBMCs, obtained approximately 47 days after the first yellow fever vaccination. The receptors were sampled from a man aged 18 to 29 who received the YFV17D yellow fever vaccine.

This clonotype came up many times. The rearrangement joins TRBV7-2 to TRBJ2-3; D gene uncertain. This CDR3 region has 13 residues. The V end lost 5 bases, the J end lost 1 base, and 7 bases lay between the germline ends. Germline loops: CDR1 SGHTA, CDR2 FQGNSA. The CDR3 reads CASSAQGTDTQYF. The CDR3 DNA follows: TGTGCCAGCAGCGCCCAGGGCACAGATACGCAGTATTTT.

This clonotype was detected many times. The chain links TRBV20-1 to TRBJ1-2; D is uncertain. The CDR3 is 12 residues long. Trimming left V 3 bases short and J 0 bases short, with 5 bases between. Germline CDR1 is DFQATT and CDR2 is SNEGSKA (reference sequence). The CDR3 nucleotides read TGCAGTGCTAGGACACCTAACTATGGCTACACCTTC. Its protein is CSARTPNYGYTF.

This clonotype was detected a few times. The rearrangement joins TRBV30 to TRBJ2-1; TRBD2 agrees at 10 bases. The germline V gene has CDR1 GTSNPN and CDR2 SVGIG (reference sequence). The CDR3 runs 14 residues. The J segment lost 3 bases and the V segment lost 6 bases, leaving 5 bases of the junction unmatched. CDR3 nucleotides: TGTGCCTGTTACGAGCGGGGGGGCTACAATGAGCAGTTCTTC. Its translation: CACYERGGYNEQFF.

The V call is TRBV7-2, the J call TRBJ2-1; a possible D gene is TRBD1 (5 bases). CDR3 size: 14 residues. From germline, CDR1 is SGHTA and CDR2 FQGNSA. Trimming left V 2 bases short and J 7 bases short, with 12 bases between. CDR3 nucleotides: TGTGCCAGCAGCTTATCCCAGGGTGGAAATGAGCAGTTCTTC. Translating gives CASSLSQGGNEQFF.

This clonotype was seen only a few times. For the CDR3, the DNA is TGTGCCAGCAGTCAGCCCACGGGTCCGCGGACCCAGTACTTC. This codes for CASSQPTGPRTQYF. V gene TRBV28 combines with J gene TRBJ2-5; D not resolved. The V end lost 5 bases, the J end lost 7 bases, and 17 bases lay between the germline ends. The length of the CDR3 is 14 residues. Per germline, CDR1 MDHEN and CDR2 SYDVKM.

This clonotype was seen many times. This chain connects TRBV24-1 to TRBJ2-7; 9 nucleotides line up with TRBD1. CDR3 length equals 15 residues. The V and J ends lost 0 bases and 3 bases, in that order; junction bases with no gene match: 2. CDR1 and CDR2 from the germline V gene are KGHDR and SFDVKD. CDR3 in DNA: TGTGCCACCAGTGATTTGGACAGGGGGTGCTACGAGCAGTACTTC. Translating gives CATSDLDRGCYEQYF.

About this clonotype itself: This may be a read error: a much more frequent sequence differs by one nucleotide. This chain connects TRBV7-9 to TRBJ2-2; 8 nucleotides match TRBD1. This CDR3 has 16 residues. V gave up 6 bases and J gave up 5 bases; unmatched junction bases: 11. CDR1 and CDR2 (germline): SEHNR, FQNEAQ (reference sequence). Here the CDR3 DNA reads TGTGCCAGCAGAGCCCCGACAGGGGCACCAACCGGGGAGCTGTTTTTT. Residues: CASRAPTGAPTGELFF.

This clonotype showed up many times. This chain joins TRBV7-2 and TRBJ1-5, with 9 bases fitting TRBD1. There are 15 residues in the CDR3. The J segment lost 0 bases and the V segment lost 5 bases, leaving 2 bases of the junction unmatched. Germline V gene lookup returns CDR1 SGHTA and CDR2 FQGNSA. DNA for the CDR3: TGTGCCAGCAGCGCACAGGGGGCTAGCAATCAGCCCCAGCATTTT. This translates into CASSAQGASNQPQHF.

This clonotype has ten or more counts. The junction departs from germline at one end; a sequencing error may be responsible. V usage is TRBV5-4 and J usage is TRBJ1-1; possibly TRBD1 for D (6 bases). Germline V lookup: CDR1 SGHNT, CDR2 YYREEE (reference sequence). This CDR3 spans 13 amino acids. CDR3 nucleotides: TGTGCCAGCAGATTGGGACAGAACACTGAAGCTTTCTTT. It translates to CASRLGQNTEAFF.

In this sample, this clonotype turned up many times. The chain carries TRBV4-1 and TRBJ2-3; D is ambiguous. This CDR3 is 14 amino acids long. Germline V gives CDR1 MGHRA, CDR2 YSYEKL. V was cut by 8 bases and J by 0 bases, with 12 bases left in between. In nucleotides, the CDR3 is TGCGCCAGCTCTTCGGGCTCTAGCACAGATACGCAGTATTTT. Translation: CASSSGSSTDTQYF.

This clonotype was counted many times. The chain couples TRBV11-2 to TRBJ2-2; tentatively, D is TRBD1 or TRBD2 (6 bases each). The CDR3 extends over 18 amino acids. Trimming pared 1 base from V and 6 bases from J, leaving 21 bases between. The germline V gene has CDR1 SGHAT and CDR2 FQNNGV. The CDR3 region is CASSLVGGYIFEAGELFF. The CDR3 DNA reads TGTGCCAGCAGCTTAGTGGGGGGCTATATCTTCGAAGCCGGGGAGCTGTTTTTT.

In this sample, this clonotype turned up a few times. The CDR3 loop is CSVADRGAYNSPLHF. CDR3 DNA: TGCAGCGTTGCGGACAGGGGGGCCTATAATTCACCCCTCCACTTT. This chain links TRBV29-1 with TRBJ1-6; 10 bases fit TRBD1. CDR1 is SQVTM, CDR2 ANQGSEA, per germline. The CDR3 loop spans 15 amino acids. Trimming removed 4 bases from V and 2 bases from J; junction bases left unmatched: 2.

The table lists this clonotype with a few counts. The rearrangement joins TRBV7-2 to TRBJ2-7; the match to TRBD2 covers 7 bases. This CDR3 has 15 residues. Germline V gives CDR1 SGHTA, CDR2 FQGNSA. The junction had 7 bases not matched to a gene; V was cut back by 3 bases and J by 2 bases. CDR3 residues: CASSLERGAPYEQYF. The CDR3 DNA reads TGTGCCAGCAGCTTGGAGCGGGGTGCCCCCTACGAGCAGTACTTC.

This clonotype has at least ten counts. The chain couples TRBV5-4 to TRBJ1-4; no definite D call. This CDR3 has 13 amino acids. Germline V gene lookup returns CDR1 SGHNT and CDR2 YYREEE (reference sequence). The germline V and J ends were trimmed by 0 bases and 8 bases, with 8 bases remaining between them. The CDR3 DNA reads TGTGCCAGCAGCTTGGCCTCGGGGGAAAAACTGTTTTTT. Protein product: CASSLASGEKLFF.

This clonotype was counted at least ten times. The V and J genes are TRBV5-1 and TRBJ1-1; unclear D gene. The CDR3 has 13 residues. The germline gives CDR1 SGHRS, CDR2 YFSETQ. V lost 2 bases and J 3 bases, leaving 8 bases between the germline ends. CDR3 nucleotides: TGCGCCAGCAGCTTCATCGGTGACACTGAAGCTTTCTTT. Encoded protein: CASSFIGDTEAFF.

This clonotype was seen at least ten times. CDR3 in amino acids: CASRTRDNSYEQYV. The CDR3 DNA is TGTGCCAGCAGAACGCGGGACAACTCCTACGAGCAGTACGTC. J is TRBJ2-7 and V is TRBV5-5; D may match TRBD1 or TRBD2 (6 bases each). V dropped 5 bases and J dropped 0 bases, with 12 bases sitting between them. The CDR3 has 14 residues. Germline loops: CDR1 SGHKS, CDR2 YYEKEE (reference sequence).

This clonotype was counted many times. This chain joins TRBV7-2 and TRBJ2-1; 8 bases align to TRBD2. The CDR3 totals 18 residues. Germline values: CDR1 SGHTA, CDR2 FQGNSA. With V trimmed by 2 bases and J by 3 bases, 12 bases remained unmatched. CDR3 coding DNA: TGTGCCAGCAGCTTAACGGGTGCGGGGGGCCAACGCTACAATGAGCAGTTCTTC. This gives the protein CASSLTGAGGQRYNEQFF.

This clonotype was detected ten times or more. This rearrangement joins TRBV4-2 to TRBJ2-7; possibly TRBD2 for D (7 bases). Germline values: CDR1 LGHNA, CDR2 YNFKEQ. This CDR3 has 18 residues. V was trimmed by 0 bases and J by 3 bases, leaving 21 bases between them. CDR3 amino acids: CASSQDAPGGRILYEQYF. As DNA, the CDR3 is TGTGCCAGCAGCCAAGATGCCCCGGGGGGCCGGATACTCTACGAGCAGTACTTC.

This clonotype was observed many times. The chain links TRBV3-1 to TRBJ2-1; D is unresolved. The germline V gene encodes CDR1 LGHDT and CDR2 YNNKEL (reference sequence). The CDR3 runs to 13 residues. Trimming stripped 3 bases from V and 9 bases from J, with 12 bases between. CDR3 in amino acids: CASSHVGRGEQFF. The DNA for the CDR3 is TGTGCCAGCAGCCACGTGGGCCGAGGTGAGCAGTTCTTC.

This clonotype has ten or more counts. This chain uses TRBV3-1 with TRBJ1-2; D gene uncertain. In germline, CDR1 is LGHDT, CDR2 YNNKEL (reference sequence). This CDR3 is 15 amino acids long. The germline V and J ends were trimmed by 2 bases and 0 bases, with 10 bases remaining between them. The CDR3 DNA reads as TGTGCCAGCAGCCAAATACCGGCATCTAACTATGGCTACACCTTC. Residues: CASSQIPASNYGYTF.

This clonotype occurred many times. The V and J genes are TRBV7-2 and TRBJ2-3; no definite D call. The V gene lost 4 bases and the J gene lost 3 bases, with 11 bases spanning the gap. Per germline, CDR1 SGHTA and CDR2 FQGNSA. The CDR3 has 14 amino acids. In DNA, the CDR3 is TGTGCCAGCAGCTCCCCGGCGAATACAGATACGCAGTATTTT. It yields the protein CASSSPANTDTQYF.